A single sample is the source of the 27 T cell receptor beta chains below, sequenced in a study of neurological immune-mediated disorders. TCRdb called the 5' RACE reads again in MiXCR, with one record for every CDR3 protein. This sample carries about 88,000 distinct CDR3 sequences, 3.5% of them seen once, and the ten largest clones take 6%. Sequenced: PBMCs. The source of these receptors is a woman aged 18-35 years with multiple sclerosis.

This clonotype showed up many times. The chain is built from TRBV20-1 and TRBJ2-3; D uncertain. In germline, CDR1 is DFQATT, CDR2 SNEGSKA (reference sequence). V was cut by 4 bases and J by 3 bases, with 8 bases left in between. This CDR3 contains 12 residues. The CDR3 protein is CSATVYTDTQYF. The CDR3 nucleotides read TGCAGTGCTACAGTTTATACAGATACGCAGTATTTT.

This clonotype was found many times. The gene calls are TRBV15 and TRBJ1-6; D is uncertain. From germline, CDR1 is LNHNV and CDR2 YYDKDF (reference sequence). V dropped 6 bases and J dropped 9 bases, with 15 bases sitting between them. The length of the CDR3 is 14 residues. CDR3 in amino acids: CATRGKELGSPLHF. The CDR3 DNA reads TGTGCCACCAGGGGGAAAGAATTGGGTTCACCCCTCCACTTT. Drawing the rest from reference TRBV15 and TRBJ1-6, the complete variable domain is DAMVIQNPRYQVTQFGKPVTLSCSQTLNHNVMYWYQQKSSQAPKLLFHYYDKDFNNEADTPDNFQSRRPNTSFCFLDIRSPGLGDTAMYLCATRGKELGSPLHFGNGTRLTVT.

This clonotype has ten or more counts. This chain uses TRBV9 with TRBJ2-5; D is perhaps TRBD2 (6 bases). The CDR3 has 13 amino acids. V lost 4 bases to trimming and J lost 7 bases, with 14 bases between them. Germline V gene data show CDR1 as SGDLS and CDR2 as YYNGEE. The CDR3 nucleotides read TGTGCCAGCAGCCCCTGGGGGGAAGGGACCCAGTACTTC. Encoded protein: CASSPWGEGTQYF.

This clonotype was observed many times. The CDR3 reads CASSQEGNEQFF. The CDR3 nucleotides read TGCGCCAGCAGCCAAGAGGGGAATGAGCAGTTCTTC. This rearrangement joins TRBV4-3 to TRBJ2-1; D uncertain. Trimming cost V 0 bases and J 7 bases, with 4 bases left between them. In germline, CDR1 is LGHNA, CDR2 YSLEER. The CDR3 consists of 12 residues.

The table lists this clonotype with many counts. This rearrangement joins TRBV5-1 to TRBJ2-5; D possibly corresponds to TRBD2 (7 bases). This CDR3 is built from 15 residues. Germline V gene sequence: CDR1 SGHRS, CDR2 YFSETQ. V was trimmed by 6 bases and J by 0 bases, leaving 15 bases between them. In DNA, the CDR3 is TGCGCCAGCAAAGGGGGAGGGACTAACCAAGAGACCCAGTACTTC. It specifies CASKGGGTNQETQYF.

This clonotype was recorded many times. The V and J genes are TRBV15 and TRBJ2-5; 10 nucleotides match TRBD1. V trimming: 4 bases; J trimming: 5 bases; junction bases outside the gene matches: 10. From germline, CDR1 is LNHNV and CDR2 YYDKDF (reference sequence). The CDR3 spans 16 residues. CDR3 nucleotide sequence: TGTGCCACCAGCATCGGGACAGGGGTTGTGACGGAGACCCAGTACTTC. It is translated as CATSIGTGVVTETQYF. Variable domain in full (rest from reference TRBV15 and TRBJ2-5): DAMVIQNPRYQVTQFGKPVTLSCSQTLNHNVMYWYQQKSSQAPKLLFHYYDKDFNNEADTPDNFQSRRPNTSFCFLDIRSPGLGDTAMYLCATSIGTGVVTETQYFGPGTRLLVL.

This clonotype was recorded many times. The J gene is TRBJ2-7, the V gene TRBV7-9; either TRBD1 or TRBD2 may fit D (5 bases each). In germline, CDR1 is SEHNR, CDR2 FQNEAQ (reference sequence). The V end was cut by 1 base, the J end by 7 bases, with 11 bases between. This CDR3 has 13 residues. The CDR3 loop reads CASSLGDLSEQYF. The DNA for the CDR3 is TGTGCCAGCAGCTTAGGGGACCTTTCTGAGCAGTACTTC.

This clonotype appeared many times. The rearrangement uses TRBV10-1 and TRBJ2-2; D remains ambiguous. V was pared by 8 bases and J by 4 bases, with 17 bases between. The CDR3 has 15 residues. Germline values: CDR1 WNHNN, CDR2 SYGVQD (reference sequence). The chain's CDR3 is CASAPVTLGTGELFF. In DNA, the CDR3 is TGCGCCAGCGCGCCCGTCACGCTGGGCACCGGGGAGCTGTTTTTT.

There are many counts of this clonotype. The rearrangement links TRBV19 to TRBJ2-2; D gene ambiguous. Per the germline V gene, CDR1 is LNHDA and CDR2 is SQIVND (reference sequence). This CDR3 contains 13 residues. Trimming removed 5 bases at V and 2 bases at J, with 6 bases between. The CDR3 sequence: CASSPRNTGELFF. The CDR3 coding sequence is TGTGCCAGTAGTCCCCGCAACACCGGGGAGCTGTTTTTT.

V usage is TRBV6-5 and J usage is TRBJ2-3; 9 bases agree with TRBD2. This CDR3 has 17 residues. Germline-derived CDR1 and CDR2 are MNHEY and SVGAGI. V lost 8 bases to trimming and J lost 0 bases; unmatched junction nucleotides: 12. In DNA form, the CDR3 reads TGTGCCAGCGCACTCGCGGGAGGGCCTACTAGCACAGATACGCAGTATTTT. This gives the protein CASALAGGPTSTDTQYF.

This clonotype has a count of ten or more. This chain links TRBV5-1 with TRBJ2-1; 14 nucleotides agree with TRBD2. The germline V gene encodes CDR1 SGHRS and CDR2 YFSETQ. CDR3 length: 15 residues. The trim removed 0 bases at V and 9 bases at J, leaving 2 bases unmatched. The CDR3 here is CASSLGTSGRSEQFF. The CDR3 DNA follows: TGCGCCAGCAGCTTGGGGACTAGCGGGAGGTCTGAGCAGTTCTTC.

This clonotype has at least ten counts. This chain connects TRBV20-1 to TRBJ1-2; the D is unclear. Trimming removed 6 bases from V and 4 bases from J, with 12 bases in between. CDR3 size: 12 residues. Looked up from germline, CDR1 is DFQATT and CDR2 is SNEGSKA (reference sequence). In DNA form, the CDR3 reads TGCAGTGCCCCTCGACTGCCCTATGGCTACACCTTC. Protein: CSAPRLPYGYTF.

At least ten counts were recorded for this clonotype. The chain joins TRBV10-3 to TRBJ2-3; the match to TRBD2 covers 9 bases. Germline-derived CDR1 and CDR2 are ENHRY and SYGVKD. CDR3 length equals 16 residues. V trimming: 4 bases; J trimming: 2 bases; junction bases outside the gene matches: 7. The CDR3 region has the DNA TGTGCCATCAGTGGGCGAGCGGGGGGCCTCACAGATACGCAGTATTTT. This codes for CAISGRAGGLTDTQYF.

This clonotype appeared many times. The chain employs TRBV18 and TRBJ1-1; TRBD1 matches at 9 bases. This CDR3 spans 16 amino acids. Germline V gene data show CDR1 as KGHSH and CDR2 as LQKENI. The V segment lost 6 bases and the J segment 1 base; nucleotides outside the gene matches: 9. DNA of the CDR3: TGTGCCAGCTCCCCCGGACAGGGGAGCGCGAACACTGAAGCTTTCTTT. Translated: CASSPGQGSANTEAFF. Full variable domain (remainder filled in from reference TRBV18 and TRBJ1-1): NAGVMQNPRHLVRRRGQEARLRCSPMKGHSHVYWYRQLPEEGLKFMVYLQKENIIDESGMPKERFSAEFPKEGPSILRIQQVVRGDSAAYFCASSPGQGSANTEAFFGQGTRLTVV.

This clonotype was recorded at least ten times. V and J are TRBV7-2 and TRBJ2-1, with 10 bases aligning to TRBD2. This CDR3 is 15 amino acids long. V gave up 4 bases and J gave up 5 bases; unmatched junction bases: 5. Germline loops: CDR1 SGHTA, CDR2 FQGNSA. CDR3 residues: CASSSRTSGNNEQFF. In nucleotides, the CDR3 is TGTGCCAGCAGCTCTCGGACTAGCGGTAACAATGAGCAGTTCTTC.

The rearrangement links TRBV20-1 to TRBJ2-5, with D possibly TRBD1 on 6 matching bases. V lost 6 bases, J lost 0 bases, and 11 bases lay in between. In germline, CDR1 is DFQATT, CDR2 SNEGSKA (reference sequence). The length of the CDR3 is 13 residues. CDR3 nucleotide sequence: TGCAGTGCCCCCGGGACATACCAAGAGACCCAGTACTTC. Translation: CSAPGTYQETQYF.

The sample holds many counts of this clonotype. The chain is built from TRBV20-1 and TRBJ2-2; 10 bases align to TRBD2. CDR1 and CDR2 from the germline V gene are DFQATT and SNEGSKA (reference sequence). Trimming at V came to 7 bases and at J to 4 bases, leaving 3 bases not matched to a gene. This CDR3 region has 13 residues. The CDR3 is CSVSGGFTGELFF. The CDR3 nucleotides are TGCAGTGTTAGCGGGGGGTTCACCGGGGAGCTGTTTTTT.

This clonotype was seen at least ten times. The rearrangement joins TRBV6-5 to TRBJ2-2; possible D gene TRBD1, 6 bases. The germline V and J ends were trimmed by 4 bases and 0 bases, with 12 bases remaining between them. The germline V gene has CDR1 MNHEY and CDR2 SVGAGI. This CDR3 comprises 16 residues. CDR3 nucleotide sequence: TGTGCCAGCAGTTGGGGACAACTACCGAACACCGGGGAGCTGTTTTTT. It yields the protein CASSWGQLPNTGELFF.

This clonotype showed up many times. The chain links TRBV10-3 to TRBJ1-2; 8 nucleotides align to TRBD1. The CDR3 contains 16 residues. Germline V gene sequence: CDR1 ENHRY, CDR2 SYGVKD. Trimming cost V 0 bases and J 4 bases; bases outside gene matches: 7. CDR3 in amino acids: CAISESGTGLTYGYTF. CDR3 coding DNA: TGTGCCATCAGTGAGTCCGGGACAGGTCTAACCTATGGCTACACCTTC.

This clonotype was counted at least ten times. The rearrangement joins TRBV7-9 to TRBJ2-5; D is possibly TRBD1 (6 bases). The CDR3 length is 15 residues. Germline CDR1 and CDR2: SEHNR and FQNEAQ (reference sequence). V shed 5 bases and J shed 5 bases, with 18 bases lying between them. The CDR3, as DNA: TGTGCCAGCAGCCCCTACTGGGGGCTAGTGGAGACCCAGTACTTC. It yields the protein CASSPYWGLVETQYF.

This clonotype was detected ten times or more. The V call is TRBV15, the J call TRBJ1-1; TRBD1 is a possible D gene (6 bases). Germline lookup yields CDR1 LNHNV and CDR2 YYDKDF (reference sequence). The CDR3 consists of 11 residues. Deletions cut 4 bases from V and 12 bases from J, with 12 bases between. CDR3 DNA: TGTGCCACCAGCACGGGAGACAGGACTTTCTTT. It is translated as CATSTGDRTFF. The variable domain in full, with the rest retrieved from reference TRBV15 and TRBJ1-1, is DAMVIQNPRYQVTQFGKPVTLSCSQTLNHNVMYWYQQKSSQAPKLLFHYYDKDFNNEADTPDNFQSRRPNTSFCFLDIRSPGLGDTAMYLCATSTGDRTFFGQGTRLTVV.

This clonotype showed up many times. The genes are TRBV5-1 and TRBJ2-2; the D is unclear. CDR1 SGHRS and CDR2 YFSETQ come from the germline V gene. This CDR3 is built from 14 residues. Trimming removed 0 bases at V and 4 bases at J, with 7 bases between. This CDR3 is CASSLDGSTGELFF. The CDR3 nucleotides read TGCGCCAGCAGCTTGGACGGATCCACCGGGGAGCTGTTTTTT. Full variable domain (remainder filled in from reference TRBV5-1 and TRBJ2-2): KAGVTQTPRYLIKTRGQQVTLSCSPISGHRSVSWYQQTPGQGLQFLFEYFSETQRNKGNFPGRFSGRQFSNSRSEMNVSTLELGDSALYLCASSLDGSTGELFFGEGSRLTVL.

This clonotype was seen repeatedly, ten times or more. This chain links TRBV7-9 with TRBJ1-4; 7 bases are shared with TRBD1. V lost 5 bases and J lost 5; bases outside the gene matches: 5. The germline V gene has CDR1 SEHNR and CDR2 FQNEAQ (reference sequence). The CDR3 sequence is 14 residues long. In DNA form, the CDR3 reads TGTGCCAGCAGCGAGGACAGGTTAAATGAAAAACTGTTTTTT. Protein sequence: CASSEDRLNEKLFF.

In its sample, this clonotype was seen many times. The CDR3 here is CASSSDEISPLHF. CDR3 in DNA: TGTGCCAGCAGTTCGGACGAAATCTCACCCCTCCACTTT. The V call is TRBV6-5, the J call TRBJ1-6; no reliable D call. Between the trimmed V and J ends, which lost 4 bases and 10 bases, there was a span of 11 bases. Per the germline V gene, CDR1 is MNHEY and CDR2 is SVGAGI. This CDR3 has 13 amino acids.

This clonotype was detected ten times or more. The V gene is TRBV10-3, the J gene TRBJ2-3; D is ambiguous. Germline CDR1 ENHRY, CDR2 SYGVKD. CDR3 size: 13 residues. The V end lost 6 bases, the J end lost 0 bases, and 7 bases lay between the germline ends. DNA of the CDR3: TGTGCCATCAGGGGCACCAGCACAGATACGCAGTATTTT. This codes for CAIRGTSTDTQYF.

This clonotype was counted many times. This chain joins TRBV20-1 and TRBJ2-3; no clear D gene. Germline loops: CDR1 DFQATT, CDR2 SNEGSKA (reference sequence). This CDR3 spans 13 amino acids. Trimming left V 3 bases short and J 0 bases short, with 7 bases between. CDR3 loop: CSASFASTDTQYF. CDR3 sequence (DNA): TGCAGTGCTAGTTTCGCGAGCACAGATACGCAGTATTTT.

This clonotype has ten or more counts. This sequence joins TRBV12-3 or TRBV12-4 and TRBJ1-6; D not certain. The CDR3 is 14 amino acids. Trimming removed 4 bases from V and 4 bases from J, with 8 bases in between. CDR3 protein: CASSSGLYNSPLHF. Here the CDR3 DNA reads TGTGCCAGCAGTTCCGGGCTTTATAATTCACCCCTCCACTTT.